This T cell receptor (beta chain) was captured in a study of blood T cell repertoires in COVID-19. Study in general: The United States, Italy and Spain provided the acute and convalescent COVID-19 samples. PBMCs, B-cell-depleted T cells, or T cells were the source of the cDNA or gDNA that made up the material.

Germline V lookup: CDR1 SGHTA, CDR2 FQGNSA. The CDR3 loop spans 15 amino acids. Trimming left V 5 bases short and J 2 bases short, with 15 bases between. This clone was seen a few times. In the original processing: Nucleated cell number was recorded as an estimate derived from reference gene primer amplification. Using immunoSEQ multiplex PCR, the repertoire was profiled, and TCRdb retains in-frame clones only, with some absent. The V and J calls and the clone size are those of that table, but D and trimming were determined from the DNA. This table holds hundreds of thousands of clones, around 88% found once.

The chain links TRBV7-2 to TRBJ1-1, with D uncertain. Source material: peripheral blood. The TCR comes from an elderly man with acute or convalescent COVID-19. In DNA, the CDR3 is TGTGCCAGCAGCGAGTCGGGCAGCGGAAACACTGAAGCTTTCTTT. It specifies CASSESGSGNTEAFF.